The clone carrying this T cell receptor (beta chain) was observed a handful of times. Its antigen remains unidentified. Germline V gives CDR1 MDHEN, CDR2 SYDVKM. V was cut by 7 bases and J by 4 bases, with 20 bases left in between. This CDR3 spans 15 amino acids. This specimen comes from a study of blood T cells in healthy people across ages. Study conclusions and caveats: Long-lived donors had more naive CD4+ cells and higher diversity than aged donors.

Next came a second PCR, run for about 7 to 12 cycles, which used a sample-barcoded 5' primer along with a J-beta primer mix. TCRdb fed the 5' RACE reads into MiXCR, producing one record per CDR3 protein. The data show some 1.5 million distinct CDR3 sequences, under 55% seen once. V and J are TRBV28 and TRBJ2-7; no firm D call. This receptor was taken from a woman aged 18-30 years in good health. Sequenced sample: blood. CDR3 sequence reads: CASNLWTEYRYEQYF. CDR3 DNA: TGTGCCAGCAATCTTTGGACGGAATATCGATACGAGCAGTACTTC.